The 14 T cell receptor beta chains in this list originate from one sample, sequenced in a study of vaccination and CD4 T cells after COVID-19. Cultured CD4+ T cell DNA underwent sequencing with the Oncomine TCR Beta short-read assay. Each CDR3 protein gets one entry after TCRdb re-called the PCR reads with MiXCR. The profile shows around 17,000 distinct CDR3 sequences, under 75% of them singletons. Treatment reported: roughly 10-day PBMC culture with coronavirus spike peptide pools or control peptides (ViraFEST assay). These receptors are not linked to any known antigen. Sequenced material: CD4+ T cells from blood, cultured in vitro. These receptors all come from a human donor who had recovered from COVID-19.

The chain recombines TRBV7-6 with TRBJ2-5; 11 nucleotides line up with TRBD2. Germline V CDR1 and CDR2: SGHVS, FNYEAQ. The length of the CDR3 is 16 residues. V was clipped by 6 bases and J by 6 bases; unmatched bases: 12. CDR3 sequence reads: CASSTRVAGGPKTQYF. The CDR3 DNA reads TGTGCCAGCAGTACTAGGGTAGCGGGGGGGCCAAAGACCCAGTACTTC.

In its sample, this clonotype was seen a few times. This rearrangement joins TRBV11-1 to TRBJ1-2; D uncertain. This CDR3 contains 14 residues. The germline CDR1 and CDR2 sequences are SGHAT and FQDESV (reference sequence). Trimming left V 5 bases short and J 0 bases short, with 10 bases between. CDR3: CASSPVRSNYGYTF. The CDR3 nucleotides are TGTGCCAGCAGCCCGGTCAGATCTAACTATGGCTACACCTTC.

V usage is TRBV7-9 and J usage is TRBJ2-7; 9 bases match TRBD2. Germline CDR1 and CDR2: SEHNR and FQNEAQ (reference sequence). V was clipped by 3 bases and J by 1 base; unmatched bases: 19. The CDR3 spans 20 residues. The CDR3 is CASSFRPGAGGLMQSYEQYF. The CDR3 coding sequence is TGTGCCAGCAGCTTCCGTCCGGGAGCGGGGGGCCTGATGCAATCCTACGAGCAGTACTTC.

The chain combines TRBV28 with TRBJ2-3; 7 bases are a match to TRBD1. Unmatched junction bases numbered 7, after V lost 6 bases and J lost 4 bases. This CDR3 spans 14 amino acids. The V gene's germline CDR1 is MDHEN and CDR2 SYDVKM. CDR3 coding DNA: TGTGCCAGCAGGCCAATCGACAGGGCAGATACGCAGTATTTT. Translating gives CASRPIDRADTQYF.

The chain uses TRBV20-1 and TRBJ1-4, with D uncertain. The V gene lost 5 bases and the J gene lost 8 bases, with 9 bases spanning the gap. This CDR3 is built from 11 residues. Germline V lookup: CDR1 DFQATT, CDR2 SNEGSKA (reference sequence). Here the CDR3 reads CSASSWEKLFF. The DNA for the CDR3 is TGCAGTGCTTCGAGTTGGGAAAAACTGTTTTTT.

This clonotype has just one count. The V gene is TRBV5-1, the J gene TRBJ2-7; 7 bases align to TRBD2. CDR3 length: 17 amino acids. Trimming cost V 3 bases and J 4 bases; bases outside gene matches: 16. Germline CDR1 is SGHRS and CDR2 is YFSETQ. The CDR3 spells CASSYQSPQRDGYEQYF. The CDR3 coding sequence is TGCGCCAGCAGCTATCAAAGCCCTCAGCGGGACGGTTACGAGCAGTACTTC.

This clonotype was picked up a small number of times. This sequence joins TRBV15 and TRBJ1-6, with D unclear. In germline, CDR1 is LNHNV, CDR2 YYDKDF (reference sequence). V was shortened by 1 base and J by 5 bases, with 6 bases between the two germline ends. This CDR3 spans 14 amino acids. The CDR3 here is CATSRVRNNSPLHF. In DNA, the CDR3 is TGTGCCACCAGCAGAGTCAGAAATAATTCACCCCTCCACTTT.

The V and J genes are TRBV6-1 and TRBJ2-5; no reliable D call. Looked up from germline, CDR1 is MNHNS and CDR2 is SASEGT. Trimming took 7 bases from V and 2 from J, leaving 14 bases between them. The CDR3 extends over 14 amino acids. DNA of the CDR3: TGTGCCAGCAACATGGCGGCCAGGCAAGAGACCCAGTACTTC. It encodes CASNMAARQETQYF.

The chain employs TRBV4-2 and TRBJ1-5; TRBD1 agrees at 10 bases. Trimming took 6 bases from V and 1 from J; bases not matched to a gene: 15. This CDR3 comprises 19 residues. Germline-derived CDR1 and CDR2 are LGHNA and YNFKEQ. The CDR3, as DNA: TGTGCCAGCAGAATAAAAGCGACAGGGGGCGATGGGAGCAATCAGCCCCAGCATTTT. Translated: CASRIKATGGDGSNQPQHF.

This chain links TRBV6-1 with TRBJ1-1; D is uncertain. The CDR3 has 14 amino acids. V dropped 2 bases and J dropped 0 bases, with 7 bases sitting between them. Germline V lookup: CDR1 MNHNS, CDR2 SASEGT. CDR3 protein: CASSELWVNTEAFF. The CDR3 nucleotides are TGTGCCAGCAGTGAATTATGGGTGAACACTGAAGCTTTCTTT.

The chain couples TRBV20-1 to TRBJ2-2, with D perhaps matching TRBD2 (5 bases). The germline gives CDR1 DFQATT, CDR2 SNEGSKA (reference sequence). The CDR3 is made up of 14 amino acids. Trimming shortened V by 6 bases and J by 5 bases, and 16 bases separated the two germline ends. CDR3 loop: CSARKGAHTGELFF. The CDR3 nucleotides read TGCAGTGCGCGGAAGGGAGCGCATACCGGGGAGCTGTTTTTT.

The CDR3 reads CASSIGGAQVYEQYF. CDR3 nucleotides: TGTGCCAGTAGTATCGGGGGGGCGCAAGTCTACGAGCAGTACTTC. The rearrangement uses TRBV19 and TRBJ2-7, with 8 bases fitting TRBD2. Trimming cost V 3 bases and J 3 bases; bases outside gene matches: 7. This CDR3 has 15 residues. Germline lookup yields CDR1 LNHDA and CDR2 SQIVND (reference sequence).

The chain joins TRBV20-1 to TRBJ2-5; TRBD1 matches at 7 bases. The CDR3 is 14 amino acids. Germline-derived CDR1 and CDR2 are DFQATT and SNEGSKA (reference sequence). V was clipped by 6 bases and J by 5 bases; unmatched bases: 12. The CDR3 coding sequence is TGCAGTGCAAGAAGAGGGGGCCGACAGGAGACCCAGTACTTC. Protein: CSARRGGRQETQYF.

This clonotype was observed a few times. The chain recombines TRBV2 with TRBJ1-6, with TRBD1 matching over 10 bases. This CDR3 has 17 residues. Germline-derived CDR1 and CDR2 are SNHLY and FYNNEI. The V gene end was trimmed by 6 bases and the J gene end by 6 bases; junction bases not matched to a gene: 11. CDR3 in DNA: TGTGCCAGCAGCCAGAAAGGGGGACAGGGGAGTAATTCACCCCTCCACTTT. Translation gives CASSQKGGQGSNSPLHF.